These T cell receptor beta chains were read from a single sample in a study of T cell repertoires and Cas9 in healthy adults. TCRdb's copy holds only in-frame clones and misses some; the assay was immunoSEQ multiplex PCR. The table lists about 22,000 clones, around 90% of them singletons, with about 0.84% in the top ten. The specimen sequenced was CD4+ effector T cells (CD127+, CD25-, CD137-, CD154-) from PBMCs; culture status not recorded. The source of these receptors is a human donor in good health. Both conserved end residues are part of each CDR3. A D gene is named only where the DNA matches it firmly. A clone size is listed for some rows: how often the clone was seen (once, few, many), or a class if it is expanded.

d_call,clone_size,j_call,v_call,cdr3_aa,cdr3_nt
.,.,TRBJ2-2,TRBV5-8,CASSFGRQFTGELFF,TGTGCCAGCAGCTTCGGTAGGCAGTTCACCGGGGAGCTGTTTTTT
TRBD1,once,TRBJ2-1,TRBV7-2,CASRETGTGFGEQFF,TGTGCCAGCAGGGAAACCGGGACAGGGTTTGGTGAGCAGTTCTTC
TRBD2,.,TRBJ2-3,TRBV9,CASSVERGRINRTDTQYF,TGTGCCAGCAGCGTAGAGCGCGGGAGGATAAACCGCACAGATACGCAGTATTTT
TRBD1,.,TRBJ1-2,TRBV5-5,CASSLWSDRVSGYTF,TGTGCCAGCAGCTTGTGGTCCGACAGGGTATCTGGCTACACCTTC
.,.,TRBJ1-1,TRBV18,CASSLHKDTEAFF,TGTGCCAGCTCCCTTCACAAAGACACTGAAGCTTTCTTT
.,.,TRBJ2-1,TRBV5-1,CASSETGEGYNEQFF,TGCGCCAGCAGCGAAACGGGGGAAGGGTACAATGAGCAGTTCTTC
.,.,TRBJ1-3,TRBV7-3,CASSLTGGGPGNTIYF,TGTGCCAGCAGCCTTACAGGCGGGGGTCCTGGAAACACCATATATTTT
.,few,TRBJ2-1,TRBV11-2,CASSPPVAGAWNEQFF,TGTGCCAGCAGCCCCCCGGTTGCTGGGGCGTGGAATGAGCAGTTCTTC
.,once,TRBJ1-1,TRBV18,CASSPGHQGTEAFF,TGTGCCAGCTCACCAGGACACCAAGGCACTGAAGCTTTCTTT
TRBD1,.,TRBJ2-7,TRBV4-3,CASSQDLRGNSYEQYF,TGCGCCAGCAGCCAAGACCTCAGGGGGAATTCCTACGAGCAGTACTTC
TRBD2,once,TRBJ2-3,TRBV7-3,CASSLVSLAGGRAFRTDTQYF,TGTGCCAGCAGCTTAGTGTCTCTAGCGGGGGGCCGGGCTTTTCGAACAGATACGCAGTATTTT
TRBD1,.,TRBJ1-2,TRBV5-1,CASSLRDRDGYTF,TGCGCCAGCAGCTTGAGGGACAGGGATGGCTACACCTTC
.,.,TRBJ1-2,TRBV7-3,CASSLGRVDGYTF,TGTGCCAGCAGCTTGGGCAGGGTAGATGGCTACACCTTC
TRBD1,.,TRBJ1-2,TRBV10-3,CATAAQGGNGYTF,TGTGCCACCGCCGCACAGGGGGGCAATGGCTACACCTTC
.,.,TRBJ2-2,TRBV4-3,CASSRHTGEVGELFF,TGCGCCAGCAGCCGCCACACAGGGGAGGTCGGGGAGCTGTTTTTT
.,.,TRBJ1-4,TRBV7-8,CASSLGRGSMGKLFF,TGTGCCAGCAGCTTAGGGCGCGGATCAATGGGGAAACTGTTTTTT
.,.,TRBJ1-5,TRBV19,CASSERVLENQPQHF,TGTGCCAGTAGTGAGAGGGTCCTCGAAAATCAGCCCCAGCATTTT
TRBD2,.,TRBJ2-3,TRBV7-8,CASSNSGGEVTDTQYF,TGTGCCAGCAGCAATAGCGGGGGGGAGGTCACAGATACGCAGTATTTT
.,.,TRBJ2-3,TRBV5-1,CASSFSLGGDTDTQYF,TGCGCCAGCAGCTTCTCTCTCGGCGGCGATACAGATACGCAGTATTTT
.,.,TRBJ1-6,TRBV4-1,CASSQGIKRGTSPLHF,TGCGCCAGCAGCCAAGGAATTAAAAGGGGAACTTCACCCCTCCACTTT
.,.,TRBJ1-1,TRBV5-1,CASSLQAITEAFF,TGCGCCAGCAGCTTGCAAGCGATCACTGAAGCTTTCTTT
.,.,TRBJ2-5,TRBV7-3,CASSLSGQRQETQYF,TGTGCCAGCAGCTTAAGTGGTCAGCGTCAAGAGACCCAGTACTTC
.,.,TRBJ1-2,TRBV30,CAWSVRPAGYTF,TGTGCCTGGAGTGTACGGCCGGCTGGCTACACCTTC
.,.,TRBJ1-1,TRBV7-6,CASSPVNTEAFF,TGTGCCAGCAGCCCGGTGAACACTGAAGCTTTCTTT